These T cell receptor beta chains were read from a single sample in a study of OX40 agonist ivuxolimab in advanced cancers. TCRdb's copy holds only in-frame clones and misses some; the assay was immunoSEQ multiplex PCR. The table has about 45,000 clones, approximately 80% seen once. The sample was CD4+ or CD8+ T cells sorted from blood, taken in a trial of the OX40 agonist ivuxolimab. Receptor source: an adult with an advanced solid tumor such as melanoma, head and neck, liver or kidney cancer. CDR3s include the opening cysteine and the closing phenylalanine or tryptophan. Each record gives: clone size, V gene, D gene, J gene, CDR3 DNA, CDR3 protein. The D gene is left open where the match is weak. Clone size is not always given. Where it is, it says once, few, many or a class for expanded clones.

clone size: few; V gene: TRBV6-5; D gene: -; J gene: TRBJ1-1; CDR3 DNA: TGTGCCAGCAGAATTAAGGGGGTGGGTGAAGCTTTCTTT; CDR3 protein: CASRIKGVGEAFF
clone size: -; V gene: TRBV10-1; D gene: TRBD1; J gene: TRBJ2-3; CDR3 DNA: TGCGCCAGCAGTGAAGGACAGGGAGGTGGAGATACGCAGTATTTT; CDR3 protein: CASSEGQGGGDTQYF
clone size: -; V gene: TRBV5-8; D gene: -; J gene: TRBJ2-2; CDR3 DNA: TGTGCCAGCCTATACACCGGGGAGCTGTTTTTT; CDR3 protein: CASLYTGELFF
clone size: -; V gene: TRBV7-3; D gene: TRBD1; J gene: TRBJ2-2; CDR3 DNA: TGTGCCAGCAGCTTACAGGGGGCTAACGGGGAGCTGTTTTTT; CDR3 protein: CASSLQGANGELFF
clone size: -; V gene: TRBV30; D gene: TRBD1; J gene: TRBJ1-5; CDR3 DNA: TGTGCCTGGAGTCCCCTCTTCACAGGGGGCGGACAGCCCCAGCATTTT; CDR3 protein: CAWSPLFTGGGQPQHF
clone size: -; V gene: TRBV5-1; D gene: -; J gene: TRBJ2-2; CDR3 DNA: TGCGCCAGCAGTCCCCGGACACAGGTCGGCACCGGGGAGCTGTTTTTT; CDR3 protein: CASSPRTQVGTGELFF
clone size: -; V gene: TRBV28; D gene: -; J gene: TRBJ1-5; CDR3 DNA: TGTGCCAGCAGCCTAGGGGGGACAAATCAGCCCCAGCATTTT; CDR3 protein: CASSLGGTNQPQHF
clone size: -; V gene: TRBV6-5; D gene: -; J gene: TRBJ1-2; CDR3 DNA: TGTGCCAGCAGCCGGGAACCGGGAGACTATGGCTACACCTTC; CDR3 protein: CASSREPGDYGYTF
clone size: -; V gene: TRBV7-9; D gene: -; J gene: TRBJ2-7; CDR3 DNA: TGTGCCAGCAGCTTAGCGTTCGAGCAGTACTTC; CDR3 protein: CASSLAFEQYF
clone size: few; V gene: TRBV29-1; D gene: -; J gene: TRBJ1-1; CDR3 DNA: TGCAGCGTTACCGAGGGGGTCGGAAACACTGAAGCTTTCTTT; CDR3 protein: CSVTEGVGNTEAFF
clone size: -; V gene: TRBV21-1; D gene: -; J gene: TRBJ1-2; CDR3 DNA: TGTGCCAGCAGTTGGGTAGGTGGCAGTATCTATGGCTACACCTTC; CDR3 protein: CASSWVGGSIYGYTF
clone size: -; V gene: TRBV11-3; D gene: -; J gene: TRBJ1-3; CDR3 DNA: TGTGCCAGCAGCTTAGGGTCCAGGGGAAGTTCTGGAAACACCATATATTTT; CDR3 protein: CASSLGSRGSSGNTIYF
clone size: -; V gene: TRBV19; D gene: TRBD1; J gene: TRBJ2-7; CDR3 DNA: TGTGCCAGTAGTGCCCGGGACAGGGATCTGCGGGAGCAGTACTTC; CDR3 protein: CASSARDRDLREQYF
clone size: -; V gene: TRBV10-3; D gene: TRBD2; J gene: TRBJ2-3; CDR3 DNA: TGTGCCGTGACCTCCGCGGCGGGGGGTGCAGATACGCAGTATTTT; CDR3 protein: CAVTSAAGGADTQYF